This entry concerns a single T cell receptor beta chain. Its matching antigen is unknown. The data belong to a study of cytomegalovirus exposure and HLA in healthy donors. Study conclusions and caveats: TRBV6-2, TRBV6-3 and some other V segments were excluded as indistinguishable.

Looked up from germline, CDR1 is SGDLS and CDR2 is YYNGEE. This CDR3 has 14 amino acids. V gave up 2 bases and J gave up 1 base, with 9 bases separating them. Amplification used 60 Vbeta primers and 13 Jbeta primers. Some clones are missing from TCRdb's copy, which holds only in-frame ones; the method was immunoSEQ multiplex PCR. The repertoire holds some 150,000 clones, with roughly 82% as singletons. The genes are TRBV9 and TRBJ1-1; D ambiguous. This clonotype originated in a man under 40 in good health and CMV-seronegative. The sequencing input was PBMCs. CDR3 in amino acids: CASSVGQENTEAFF. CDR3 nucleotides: TGTGCCAGCAGCGTTGGGCAGGAGAACACTGAAGCTTTCTTT.